The clone carrying this TCR beta chain was picked up a small number of times. The entry originates in a study of beta chain features in type 1 diabetes. Deletions cut 1 base from V and 5 bases from J, with 12 bases between. Germline lookup yields CDR1 SGHRS and CDR2 YFSETQ. The CDR3 has 14 amino acids. The isolated RNA, all of it, was reverse transcribed, so expressed TCRB transcripts were what got sequenced. Assay: immunoSEQ multiplex PCR; the TCRdb copy retains only in-frame clones and omits some. This sample has roughly 350,000 clones, with approximately 11% found just once. Sequenced input: naive CD4+ T cells from blood. The sequence was collected from a woman aged 30 to 39 in good health. The chain links TRBV5-1 to TRBJ1-1; tentative D call: TRBD1 (6 bases). The CDR3 nucleotides are TGCGCCAGCAGCTTGACCAGGGGAGGGACTGAAGCTTTCTTT. Translating it yields CASSLTRGGTEAFF. Full variable domain (missing parts from reference TRBV5-1 and TRBJ1-1): KAGVTQTPRYLIKTRGQQVTLSCSPISGHRSVSWYQQTPGQGLQFLFEYFSETQRNKGNFPGRFSGRQFSNSRSEMNVSTLELGDSALYLCASSLTRGGTEAFFGQGTRLTVV.